The rows below give T cell receptor beta chains drawn from one sample of a study of cytomegalovirus exposure and HLA in healthy donors. Profiling relied on immunoSEQ multiplex PCR, and the TCRdb table lists in-frame clones only, not all of them. This table holds roughly 80,000 clones, 62% found once. The sample comprised PBMCs. These TCRs come from a male donor in good health and CMV-seropositive. The CDR3 runs from the conserved cysteine through the conserved F or W. Fields, in order: J gene, V gene, D gene, clone size, CDR3 protein, CDR3 DNA. The D gene is left open where the match is weak. Some rows mark clone size as missing; the rest say once, few, many or name a class of expanded clone.

>TRBJ2-7|TRBV28|TRBD1|.
CASMLAGTGGRAYEQYF
TGTGCCAGCATGTTAGCCGGGACAGGGGGCAGGGCCTACGAGCAGTACTTC
>TRBJ1-1|TRBV19|.|once
CASNEQGSMNTEAFF
TGTGCCAGTAACGAACAGGGTTCCATGAACACTGAAGCTTTCTTT
>TRBJ2-5|TRBV25-1|TRBD1|.
CASSEGTGNVETQYF
TGTGCCAGCAGTGAGGGGACAGGGAATGTGGAGACCCAGTACTTC
>TRBJ2-3|TRBV7-2|TRBD2|.
CASLRGGGRRGADTQYF
TGTGCCAGCCTTAGGGGTGGCGGGAGGAGAGGGGCAGATACGCAGTATTTT
>TRBJ1-6|TRBV30|.|.
CAWSSPTYPLHF
TGTGCCTGGAGTTCTCCGACATACCCCCTCCACTTT
>TRBJ1-6|TRBV25-1|TRBD1|.
CASRAQGSYNSPLHF
TGTGCCAGCAGGGCACAGGGGTCCTATAATTCACCCCTCCACTTT
>TRBJ2-7|TRBV7-8|TRBD2|.
CASSLGAGGSAYEQYF
TGTGCCAGCAGCTTAGGGGCGGGGGGGTCGGCCTACGAGCAGTACTTC
>TRBJ2-6|TRBV12-5|TRBD1|few
CASGLTGAGANVLTF
TGTGCTAGTGGTTTAACAGGGGCTGGGGCCAACGTCCTGACTTTC
>TRBJ1-2|TRBV5-4|TRBD1|.
CASSLVGQGGYTF
TGTGCCAGCAGCTTGGTAGGACAGGGCGGCTACACCTTC
>TRBJ2-3|TRBV9|TRBD2|few
CASSSAGAGGPFGFRTDTQYF
TGTGCCAGCAGCTCCGCCGGGGCGGGAGGGCCTTTCGGGTTTCGCACAGATACGCAGTATTTT
>TRBJ1-3|TRBV4-2|TRBD1|.
CASSQDRGRTGNTIYF
TGTGCCAGCAGCCAAGACAGGGGGCGAACTGGAAACACCATATATTTT
>TRBJ2-1|TRBV15|.|once
CATSRSYSYNEQFF
TGTGCCACCAGCAGATCCTACTCCTACAATGAGCAGTTCTTC
>TRBJ2-1|TRBV29-1|TRBD2|.
CSVRLTSGGINEQFF
TGCAGCGTCCGCCTCACTAGCGGGGGGATAAATGAGCAGTTCTTC
>TRBJ2-7|TRBV30|TRBD2|.
CAWSPPRLAGENEQYF
TGTGCCTGGAGCCCCCCCAGGCTAGCGGGAGAAAACGAGCAGTACTTC
>TRBJ1-5|TRBV7-2|TRBD1|few
CASSLFGTGNQPQHF
TGTGCCAGCAGCTTATTTGGGACAGGGAATCAGCCCCAGCATTTT
>TRBJ2-7|TRBV5-6|TRBD1|.
CASSFPGQGNEQYF
TGTGCCAGCAGCTTCCCGGGACAGGGGAACGAGCAGTACTTC
>TRBJ2-7|TRBV29-1|TRBD2|.
CSANSGIPYEQYF
TGCAGCGCGAATAGCGGGATTCCCTACGAGCAGTACTTC
>TRBJ1-6|TRBV13|.|.
CASSSGGYNSPLHF
TGTGCCAGCAGCTCCGGGGGCTATAATTCACCCCTCCACTTT
>TRBJ2-7|TRBV15|TRBD2|.
CATSGGLAGPPVSF
TGTGCCACCAGCGGGGGACTAGCGGGGCCACCCGTGAGCTTC
>TRBJ2-7|TRBV7-2|.|.
CASSTSRYRQYF
TGTGCCAGCAGCACGTCTAGATATCGGCAGTACTTC
>TRBJ2-7|TRBV28|.|.
CASQPQGGVPYEQYF
TGTGCCAGCCAACCCCAAGGGGGGGTCCCCTACGAGCAGTACTTC
>TRBJ2-7|TRBV6-8|.|.
CASGRYFSGRPLRGYEQYF
TGTGCCAGCGGGCGGTATTTTTCCGGACGCCCGCTAAGGGGTTACGAGCAGTACTTC
>TRBJ1-2|TRBV18|.|.
CASSPQTGYGYTF
TGTGCCAGCTCACCACAAACGGGCTATGGCTACACCTTC
>TRBJ1-5|TRBV6-6|.|.
CASSYLPRNQPQHF
TGTGCCAGCAGTTACCTTCCGAGGAATCAGCCCCAGCATTTT
>TRBJ2-5|TRBV6-5|.|.
CASSSQGETQYF
TGTGCCAGCAGTTCTCAGGGGGAGACCCAGTACTTC
>TRBJ1-5|TRBV6-6|TRBD1|.
CASTVRDRGFQPQHF
TGTGCCAGCACAGTTCGGGACAGAGGTTTTCAGCCCCAGCATTTT
>TRBJ2-7|TRBV9|.|.
CASSVDLGPYEQYF
TGTGCCAGCAGCGTAGATTTGGGGCCCTACGAGCAGTACTTC